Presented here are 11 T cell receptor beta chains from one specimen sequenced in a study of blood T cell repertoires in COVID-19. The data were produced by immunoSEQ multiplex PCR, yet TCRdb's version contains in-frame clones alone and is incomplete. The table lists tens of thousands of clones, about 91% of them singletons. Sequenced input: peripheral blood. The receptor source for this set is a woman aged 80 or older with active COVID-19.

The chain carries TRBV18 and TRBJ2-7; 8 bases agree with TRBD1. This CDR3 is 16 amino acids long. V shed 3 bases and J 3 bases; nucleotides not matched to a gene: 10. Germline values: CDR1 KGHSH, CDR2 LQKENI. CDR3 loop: CASSPSTGTGNYEQYF. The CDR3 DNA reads TGTGCCAGCTCACCTTCGACCGGGACAGGTAACTACGAGCAGTACTTC. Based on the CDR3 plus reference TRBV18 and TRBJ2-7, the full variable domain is NAGVMQNPRHLVRRRGQEARLRCSPMKGHSHVYWYRQLPEEGLKFMVYLQKENIIDESGMPKERFSAEFPKEGPSILRIQQVVRGDSAAYFCASSPSTGTGNYEQYFGPGTRLTVT.

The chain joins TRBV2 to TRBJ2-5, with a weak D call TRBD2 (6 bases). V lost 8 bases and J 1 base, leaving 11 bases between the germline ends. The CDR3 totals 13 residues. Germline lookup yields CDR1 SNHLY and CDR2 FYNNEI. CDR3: CASRRDSQETQYF. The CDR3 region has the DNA TGTGCCAGCCGGAGGGATTCCCAAGAGACCCAGTACTTC.

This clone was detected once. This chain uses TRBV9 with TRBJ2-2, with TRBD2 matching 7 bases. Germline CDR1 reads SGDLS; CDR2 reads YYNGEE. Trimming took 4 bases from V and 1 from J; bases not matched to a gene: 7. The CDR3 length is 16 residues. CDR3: CASSPQAGLNTGELFF. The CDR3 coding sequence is TGTGCCAGCAGCCCCCAAGCGGGGCTGAACACCGGGGAGCTGTTTTTT.

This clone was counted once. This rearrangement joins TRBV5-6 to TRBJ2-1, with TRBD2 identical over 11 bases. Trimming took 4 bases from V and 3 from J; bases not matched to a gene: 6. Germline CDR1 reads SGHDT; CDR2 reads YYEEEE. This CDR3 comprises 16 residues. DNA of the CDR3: TGTGCCAGCAGCAAACTAACTAGCGGGGGCTACAATGAGCAGTTCTTC. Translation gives CASSKLTSGGYNEQFF.

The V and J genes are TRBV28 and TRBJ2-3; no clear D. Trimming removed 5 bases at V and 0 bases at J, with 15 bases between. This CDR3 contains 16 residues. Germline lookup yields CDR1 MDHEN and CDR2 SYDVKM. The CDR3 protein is CASSGLRLSSTDTQYF. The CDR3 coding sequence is TGTGCCAGCAGTGGGCTCAGGTTATCTAGCACAGATACGCAGTATTTT.

The CDR3 protein is CASSALADTQYF. The CDR3 DNA sequence: TGTGCCAGCAGCGCCCTTGCGGATACGCAGTATTTT. The chain employs TRBV7-2 and TRBJ2-3, with unresolved D. Between the trimmed V and J ends, which lost 5 bases and 6 bases, there was a span of 9 bases. This CDR3 has 12 amino acids. The germline V gene encodes CDR1 SGHTA and CDR2 FQGNSA.

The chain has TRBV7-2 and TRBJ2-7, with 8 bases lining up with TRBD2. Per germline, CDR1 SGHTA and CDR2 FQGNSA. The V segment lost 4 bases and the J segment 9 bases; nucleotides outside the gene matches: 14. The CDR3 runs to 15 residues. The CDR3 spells CASSSFETSVAGQYF. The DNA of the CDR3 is TGTGCCAGCAGCTCTTTTGAGACTAGCGTAGCCGGGCAGTACTTC.

The CDR3 DNA is TGTGCCAGCTCACCATCCCCCACTAGCGGGGCAAATGAGCAGTTCTTC. Translation gives CASSPSPTSGANEQFF. The chain links TRBV18 to TRBJ2-1; 10 positions match TRBD2. This CDR3 is 16 amino acids long. After removal of 2 bases from V and 7 bases from J, the junction contained 8 bases not matched to a gene. Per germline, CDR1 KGHSH and CDR2 LQKENI.

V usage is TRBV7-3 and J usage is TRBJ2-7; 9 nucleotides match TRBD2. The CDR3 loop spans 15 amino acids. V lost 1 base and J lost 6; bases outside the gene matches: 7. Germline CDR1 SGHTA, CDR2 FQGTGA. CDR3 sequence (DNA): TGTGCCAGCAGCTTAAACCCAGCGGGAGGAGGCGAGCAGTACTTC. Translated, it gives CASSLNPAGGGEQYF.

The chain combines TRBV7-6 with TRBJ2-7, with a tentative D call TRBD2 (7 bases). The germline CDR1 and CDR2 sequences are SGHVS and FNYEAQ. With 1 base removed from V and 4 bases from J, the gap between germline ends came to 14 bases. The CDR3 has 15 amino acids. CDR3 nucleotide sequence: TGTGCCAGCAGCTTAGATGTGGGGGGGCTGTACGAGCAGTACTTC. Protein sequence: CASSLDVGGLYEQYF.

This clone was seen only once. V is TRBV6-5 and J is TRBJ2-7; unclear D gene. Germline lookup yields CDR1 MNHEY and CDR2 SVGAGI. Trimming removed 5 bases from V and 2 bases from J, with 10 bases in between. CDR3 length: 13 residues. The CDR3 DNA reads TGTGCCAGCAGTCTGTTACAGACCTACGAGCAGTACTTC. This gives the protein CASSLLQTYEQYF.